The rows below give T cell receptor beta chains drawn from one sample of a study of blood T cell repertoires in COVID-19. Repertoires were generated with immunoSEQ multiplex PCR, while TCRdb's copy carries only in-frame clones and drops some. The sample records 75,000 to 100,000 clones, roughly 71% being singletons. The sequenced sample was peripheral blood. The receptors shown here come from a woman older than 75 with acute or convalescent COVID-19. Both conserved end residues are part of each CDR3. A D gene is named only where the DNA matches it firmly. The size of a clone is reported for some rows only, either as once, few or many, or as a class for expanded clones.

clone_size | d_call | j_call | v_call | cdr3_nt | cdr3_aa
- | - | TRBJ2-5 | TRBV30 | TGTGCCTGGAGTGGCCGGACTGGGACAACCCAGTACTTC | CAWSGRTGTTQYF
few | - | TRBJ2-7 | TRBV3-1/TRBV3-2 | TGTGCCAGCAGCCAAATTGGGGGACTCTACGAGCAGTACTTC | CASSQIGGLYEQYF
- | TRBD2 | TRBJ2-1 | TRBV5-8 | TGTGCCAGCAGCTTGGGACTAGCGGGAGCCGACAATGAGCAGTTCTTC | CASSLGLAGADNEQFF
once | TRBD1 | TRBJ1-2 | TRBV19 | TGTGCCAGTAGTGAGGGGGCGCACGGCTATGGCTACACCTTC | CASSEGAHGYGYTF
- | - | TRBJ1-1 | TRBV4-3 | TGCGCCAGCAGCCAAGATCTTACGTATCGGGCTGAAGCTTTCTTT | CASSQDLTYRAEAFF
- | TRBD1 | TRBJ1-4 | TRBV7-9 | TGTGCCAGCAGCTCCGGACAGGCGAATGAAAAACTGTTTTTT | CASSSGQANEKLFF
- | TRBD1 | TRBJ1-1 | TRBV5-1 | TGCGCCAGCAGCTTTCGGACAGGTAGGGGTACTGAAGCTTTCTTT | CASSFRTGRGTEAFF
- | TRBD1 | TRBJ1-2 | TRBV5-1 | TGCGCCAGCAGCTTGGGACAGGGAACCTATGGCTACACCTTC | CASSLGQGTYGYTF
once | - | TRBJ1-5 | TRBV12-3/TRBV12-4 | TGTGCCAGCAGTTTCGGGGGAAATCAGCCCCAGCATTTT | CASSFGGNQPQHF
- | TRBD1 | TRBJ1-1 | TRBV2 | TGTGCCAGCAGTGGACAGGGGAACACTGAAGCTTTCTTT | CASSGQGNTEAFF
once | TRBD1 | TRBJ2-2 | TRBV7-3 | TGTGCCAGCAGCTTGACAGGGGGTGGCGGCGGGGAGCTGTTTTTT | CASSLTGGGGGELFF
once | - | TRBJ2-1 | TRBV7-2 | TGTGCCAGCAGCCCCCAGGGTCCTGAGGAGCAGTTCTTC | CASSPQGPEEQFF
- | TRBD1 | TRBJ1-2 | TRBV15 | TGTGCCACCAGCAGGGATAGGGGGCGCAACTATGGCTACACCTTC | CATSRDRGRNYGYTF
- | TRBD2 | TRBJ2-1 | TRBV27 | TGTGCCAGCAGTTTTTACGGGCTAGCGGACAATGAGCAGTTCTTC | CASSFYGLADNEQFF
- | - | TRBJ1-1 | TRBV7-3 | TGTGCCAGCAGCTTAGGGGGACAGAACACTGAAGCTTTCTTT | CASSLGGQNTEAFF
- | TRBD2 | TRBJ2-5 | TRBV7-9 | TGTGCCAGCAGCTTAGGGGCGACTAGCGGTAGAGAAGAGACCCAGTACTTC | CASSLGATSGREETQYF
- | - | TRBJ1-6 | TRBV28 | TGTGCCAGCAGTTTACTAAATTCACCCCTCCACTTT | CASSLLNSPLHF
- | - | TRBJ1-2 | TRBV27 | TGTGCCAGCAGTTTCCAGGGGTGGGATGGCTACACCTTC | CASSFQGWDGYTF
- | TRBD1 | TRBJ1-2 | TRBV6-5 | TGTGCCAGCAAAGACAGGGACGGCTACACCTTC | CASKDRDGYTF
- | TRBD2 | TRBJ2-1 | TRBV11-3 | TGTGCCAGCAGCTCCCCCGGGACTAGCCCCTTCTTGTTCTTC | CASSSPGTSPFLFF
- | TRBD2 | TRBJ2-5 | TRBV9 | TGTGCCAGCAGCGATAGCGGGGGGGCCGATCGTATCCAGTACTTC | CASSDSGGADRIQYF
- | TRBD1 | TRBJ1-2 | TRBV6-2/TRBV6-3 | TGTGCCAGCAGTTATGAGGACAGGGAGTATGGCTACACCTTC | CASSYEDREYGYTF
- | - | TRBJ1-5 | TRBV7-2 | TGTGCCAGCAGCTTATTGGAGCGCAATCAGCCCCAGCATTTT | CASSLLERNQPQHF
- | TRBD1 | TRBJ2-7 | TRBV5-1 | TGCGCCAGCAGCGGGAGGGACAGGGGGTCTGACTACGAGCAGTACTTC | CASSGRDRGSDYEQYF
- | - | TRBJ2-6 | TRBV30 | TGTGCCTGGATGGCGGGGAGCTCTGGGGCCAACGTCCTGACTTTC | CAWMAGSSGANVLTF
- | TRBD1 | TRBJ2-5 | TRBV9 | TGTGCCAGCAGCCTACGGACAGGCGAGACCCAGTACTTC | CASSLRTGETQYF
- | TRBD1 | TRBJ1-1 | TRBV7-6 | TGTGCCAGCAGCTTAATGTCAGGGGGCACTGAAGCTTTCTTT | CASSLMSGGTEAFF
- | - | TRBJ2-3 | TRBV9 | TGTGCCAGCAGCGTAGGTAGTCGGGGAGGCACAGATACGCAGTATTTT | CASSVGSRGGTDTQYF
- | - | TRBJ2-7 | TRBV7-2 | TGTGCCAGCAGCCCCACAGGGACGCCCTACGAGCAGTACTTC | CASSPTGTPYEQYF
- | TRBD1 | TRBJ1-5 | TRBV7-9 | TGTGCCAGCAGCTCGTTCCCGACAGGGATTGGTCAGCCCCAGCATTTT | CASSSFPTGIGQPQHF
- | - | TRBJ2-7 | TRBV5-1 | TGCGCCAGCAGCTTGGTCGTAGCCTTACCCTCCTACGAGCAGTACTTC | CASSLVVALPSYEQYF